Given below is one T cell receptor beta chain in context. CDR3 size: 16 residues. Germline CDR1 is SGHVS and CDR2 is FNYEAQ. Trimming removed 1 base from V and 0 bases from J, with 13 bases in between. These data belong to a study of blood T cell repertoires in COVID-19. Study processing details: By means of reference gene primer amplification, nucleated cell counts were estimated. Some clones are missing from TCRdb's copy, which holds only in-frame ones; the method was immunoSEQ multiplex PCR. V and J calls and clone size are copied from that table; D and trimming were computed from the DNA. Counted here are over 250,000 clones, 89% occurring once; the ten biggest clones make up approximately 12%.

Source material: peripheral blood. V and J are TRBV7-6 and TRBJ2-7; a weak D match, TRBD2 (7 bases). This sequence originates from a woman aged 55-70 years with acute or convalescent COVID-19. This chain's CDR3 is CASSLEQGLPSYEQYF. DNA of the CDR3: TGTGCCAGCAGCTTAGAACAGGGACTACCCTCCTACGAGCAGTACTTC.